Included here is one T cell receptor (beta chain) sequence, with context. The sample belongs to a study of shared clonotypes between healthy human individuals. Germline V gene data show CDR1 as SGHDN and CDR2 as FVKESK. Trimming shortened V by 4 bases and J by 3 bases, and 14 bases separated the two germline ends. CDR3 length: 15 residues. TCRdb's table, derived via immunoSEQ multiplex PCR, lists solely in-frame clones and lacks some. The profile covers about 2 million clones, with around 95% appearing a single time and roughly 0.13% taken by the ten largest. From CD4+ cells came CD45RA+ naive and CD45RA-negative memory subsets.

The chain carries TRBV14 and TRBJ2-3, with a possible D match to TRBD1 (6 bases). Sequencing was performed on naive CD4+ T cells sorted from blood. Subset of the sample: CD45RA+ positively selected. The TCR originated in a man younger than 35 in good health. CDR3 region: CASSPMGAGTDTQYF. In nucleotides, the CDR3 is TGTGCCAGCAGCCCCATGGGGGCCGGGACAGATACGCAGTATTTT.